These 31 T cell receptor beta chains were sequenced from one sample in a study of technical replicates of blood from several donors. Some clones are missing from TCRdb's copy, which holds only in-frame ones; the method was immunoSEQ multiplex PCR. The data show about 16,000 clones, around nine tenths seen once. Sample: PBMCs. These receptors all stem from a human donor in good health.

The chain couples TRBV11-2 to TRBJ2-1; D is possibly TRBD2 (6 bases). The CDR3 covers 16 residues. Germline V gene data show CDR1 as SGHAT and CDR2 as FQNNGV. Trimming stripped 0 bases from V and 5 bases from J, with 14 bases between. The CDR3 spells CASSLELDGGDNEQFF. In DNA, the CDR3 is TGTGCCAGCAGCTTAGAACTCGACGGGGGAGACAATGAGCAGTTCTTC.

The chain carries TRBV6-6 and TRBJ2-3, with a possible D match to TRBD2 (6 bases). Germline lookup yields CDR1 MNHNY and CDR2 SVGAGI (reference sequence). CDR3 size: 14 residues. The V end was cut by 6 bases, the J end by 0 bases, with 10 bases between. CDR3 residues: CASRSGSSTDTQYF. The CDR3 DNA sequence: TGTGCCAGCAGGAGCGGGTCTAGCACAGATACGCAGTATTTT.

V and J are TRBV6-5 and TRBJ1-2, with TRBD1 matching 7 bases. CDR1 and CDR2 from the germline V gene are MNHEY and SVGAGI. The CDR3 is 14 residues long. After removal of 4 bases from V and 7 bases from J, the junction contained 9 bases not matched to a gene. The CDR3 loop reads CASSFRDSRFGYTF. CDR3 in DNA: TGTGCCAGCAGTTTCCGGGACAGTCGTTTTGGCTACACCTTC.

The chain employs TRBV7-6 and TRBJ2-5; the match to TRBD2 covers 13 bases. V shed 5 bases and J 9 bases; nucleotides not matched to a gene: 12. The CDR3 is made up of 16 amino acids. The germline CDR1 and CDR2 sequences are SGHVS and FNYEAQ. The CDR3 sequence: CASSLGTSGKVGSQYF. Here the CDR3 DNA reads TGTGCCAGCAGCCTAGGGACTAGCGGGAAGGTGGGGTCCCAGTACTTC.

This sequence joins TRBV11-2 and TRBJ2-7; D gene unclear. Trimming left V 0 bases short and J 2 bases short, with 17 bases between. Germline values: CDR1 SGHAT, CDR2 FQNNGV. CDR3 size: 17 residues. CDR3 bases: TGTGCCAGCAGCTTAGATGGCTCCCTCACCCTGGCCTACGAGCAGTACTTC. This codes for CASSLDGSLTLAYEQYF. Combining the CDR3 with reference TRBV11-2 and TRBJ2-7 gives the whole variable domain EAGVAQSPRYKIIEKRQSVAFWCNPISGHATLYWYQQILGQGPKLLIQFQNNGVVDDSQLPKDRFSAERLKGVDSTLKIQPAKLEDSAVYLCASSLDGSLTLAYEQYFGPGTRLTVT.

This clone was observed a single time. V is TRBV7-2 and J is TRBJ2-2; D uncertain. V lost 1 base to trimming and J lost 5 bases, with 14 bases between them. Germline CDR1 is SGHTA and CDR2 is FQGNSA. CDR3 size: 16 residues. This CDR3 is CASSLVLLFVTGELFF. The CDR3 DNA reads TGTGCCAGCAGCTTAGTCTTGTTATTTGTTACCGGGGAGCTGTTTTTT.

This rearrangement joins TRBV2 to TRBJ1-4, with 7 bases fitting TRBD1. The CDR3 loop spans 14 amino acids. With 6 bases clipped from V and 8 bases from J, the junction kept 9 bases outside the gene matches. Germline V lookup: CDR1 SNHLY, CDR2 FYNNEI. The CDR3, as DNA: TGTGCCAGCAGAGAAAGCCGGGACAGCGAAAAACTGTTTTTT. Translating it yields CASRESRDSEKLFF.

The CDR3 spells CASSQVLAGGPDQETQYF. CDR3 bases: TGTGCCAGCAGCCAAGTTCTAGCGGGAGGGCCCGACCAAGAGACCCAGTACTTC. The gene calls are TRBV4-2 and TRBJ2-5, with 12 positions matching TRBD2. Germline-derived CDR1 and CDR2 are LGHNA and YNFKEQ. J lost 0 bases, V lost 1 base, and 6 bases had no gene match. This CDR3 is built from 18 residues.

The V gene is TRBV28, the J gene TRBJ1-5, with 10 bases fitting TRBD1. The germline V gene encodes CDR1 MDHEN and CDR2 SYDVKM. The V and J ends lost 1 base and 6 bases, in that order; junction bases with no gene match: 3. This CDR3 contains 15 residues. The CDR3 sequence: CASSLFGQGGQPQHF. Written as DNA, the CDR3 is TGTGCCAGCAGTTTATTCGGACAGGGGGGTCAGCCCCAGCATTTT.

The chain joins TRBV6-5 to TRBJ2-2; a possible D gene is TRBD1 (5 bases). V lost 5 bases to trimming and J lost 5 bases, with 6 bases between them. In germline, CDR1 is MNHEY, CDR2 SVGAGI. The CDR3 covers 12 residues. CDR3 bases: TGTGCCAGCAGTCCAGGGACCGGGGAGCTGTTTTTT. Amino acids: CASSPGTGELFF.

The V call is TRBV30, the J call TRBJ2-5; 7 positions agree with TRBD2. CDR1 is GTSNPN and CDR2 is SVGIG in the germline V gene (reference sequence). V lost 2 bases to trimming and J lost 2 bases; unmatched junction nucleotides: 11. This CDR3 spans 16 amino acids. The chain's CDR3 is CAWSNWGGPSQETQYF. For the CDR3, the DNA is TGTGCCTGGAGTAACTGGGGAGGGCCTTCACAAGAGACCCAGTACTTC.

The V gene is TRBV5-7, the J gene TRBJ2-1; 10 bases align to TRBD1. TRBV5-7 is designated an ORF whose function remains uncertain. Unmatched junction bases numbered 1, after V lost 0 bases and J lost 4 bases. CDR3 length equals 15 residues. The CDR3 loop reads CASSLGDRGYNEQFF. The CDR3 region has the DNA TGTGCCAGCAGCTTGGGGGACAGGGGATACAATGAGCAGTTCTTC.

V is TRBV7-8 and J is TRBJ1-5; TRBD1 matches at 8 bases. The length of the CDR3 is 16 residues. Germline assignment: CDR1 SGHVS and CDR2 FQNEAQ. Trimming took 1 base from V and 0 from J; bases not matched to a gene: 2. The CDR3 is CASSLDRGASNQPQHF. CDR3 bases: TGTGCCAGCAGCTTAGACAGGGGGGCTAGCAATCAGCCCCAGCATTTT.

This chain uses TRBV5-1 with TRBJ2-3; 9 nucleotides line up with TRBD1. J gave up 5 bases and V 2 bases, and 6 bases lay outside the gene matches. CDR1 is SGHRS and CDR2 is YFSETQ in the germline V gene. The CDR3 loop spans 15 amino acids. The CDR3 spells CASSLQGAHGDTQYF. In DNA form, the CDR3 reads TGCGCCAGCAGCTTACAGGGGGCCCATGGAGATACGCAGTATTTT.

The J gene is TRBJ2-7, the V gene TRBV27; tentatively, D is TRBD1 (6 bases). Deletions cut 8 bases from V and 7 bases from J, with 27 bases between. The CDR3 spans 16 residues. Per germline, CDR1 MNHEY and CDR2 SMNVEV (reference sequence). The CDR3 loop is CASGSTGFGAIGEQYF. DNA for the CDR3: TGTGCCAGCGGTAGCACAGGGTTTGGAGCGATTGGAGAGCAGTACTTC.

The chain has TRBV28 and TRBJ2-7; a weak D match, TRBD2 (6 bases). This CDR3 contains 17 residues. The V end lost 3 bases, the J end lost 2 bases, and 20 bases lay between the germline ends. Germline V gives CDR1 MDHEN, CDR2 SYDVKM. CDR3 nucleotide sequence: TGTGCCAGCAGTTTCCTCGGGGCGGGAAACCTTCCCTACGAGCAGTACTTC. Residues: CASSFLGAGNLPYEQYF.

The CDR3, as DNA: TGTGCCAGCAGCTCCGCGAGAGTCCCCCCCTACGAGCAGTACTTC. The encoded protein is CASSSARVPPYEQYF. V and J are TRBV6-5 and TRBJ2-7; D unresolved. The ends were cut back, 6 bases at V and 2 bases at J, with 17 bases in the middle. This CDR3 is built from 15 residues. Germline V gene data show CDR1 as MNHEY and CDR2 as SVGAGI.

The chain uses TRBV11-2 and TRBJ1-2, with D hard to call. The V gene's germline CDR1 is SGHAT and CDR2 FQNNGV. This CDR3 is built from 14 residues. Trimming removed 4 bases from V and 8 bases from J, with 17 bases in between. The CDR3 coding sequence is TGTGCCAGCAGCTCAAGTGGGCAACCGAAAGGCTACACCTTC. It is translated as CASSSSGQPKGYTF. Filled out from reference TRBV11-2 and TRBJ1-2, the complete variable domain reads EAGVAQSPRYKIIEKRQSVAFWCNPISGHATLYWYQQILGQGPKLLIQFQNNGVVDDSQLPKDRFSAERLKGVDSTLKIQPAKLEDSAVYLCASSSSGQPKGYTFGSGTRLTVV.

This sequence joins TRBV11-2 and TRBJ2-3; 8 nucleotides align to TRBD2. The CDR3 is 19 residues long. V lost 0 bases to trimming and J lost 1 base; unmatched junction nucleotides: 12. CDR1 and CDR2 from the germline V gene are SGHAT and FQNNGV. The CDR3 DNA reads as TGTGCCAGCAGCTTAGAATCGGGGATGCCGGGAGGGGGCACAGATACGCAGTATTTT. The encoded protein is CASSLESGMPGGGTDTQYF.

V and J are TRBV27 and TRBJ1-5, with D perhaps matching TRBD1 (6 bases). Germline CDR1 is MNHEY and CDR2 is SMNVEV (reference sequence). The CDR3 length is 14 residues. Trimming pared 6 bases from V and 5 bases from J, leaving 14 bases between. The CDR3 spells CASRPTGLDQPQHF. CDR3 coding DNA: TGTGCCAGCAGACCAACAGGGCTGGATCAGCCCCAGCATTTT.

V and J are TRBV6-1 and TRBJ1-2, with 12 positions matching TRBD1. Germline CDR1 MNHNS, CDR2 SASEGT. V lost 5 bases, J lost 2 bases, and 3 bases stayed unmatched. CDR3 length: 15 amino acids. The CDR3 loop is CASSRDRGRNYGYTF. CDR3 nucleotides: TGTGCCAGCAGTCGGGACAGGGGGCGCAACTATGGCTACACCTTC.

The rearrangement links TRBV27 to TRBJ2-3; D gene uncertain. This CDR3 has 11 amino acids. Germline lookup yields CDR1 MNHEY and CDR2 SMNVEV (reference sequence). The V end was cut by 4 bases, the J end by 7 bases, with 6 bases between. This CDR3 reads CASSSYYTQYF. The CDR3 DNA reads TGTGCCAGCAGTTCCTACTATACGCAGTATTTT.

The genes are TRBV19 and TRBJ2-1; D ambiguous. The germline V and J ends were trimmed by 2 bases and 8 bases, with 4 bases remaining between them. Germline CDR1 is LNHDA and CDR2 is SQIVND (reference sequence). The length of the CDR3 is 11 residues. The CDR3 is CASSISYEQFF. DNA for the CDR3: TGTGCCAGTAGTATATCCTATGAGCAGTTCTTC. Full variable domain (rest looked up from reference TRBV19 and TRBJ2-1): DGGITQSPKYLFRKEGQNVTLSCEQNLNHDAMYWYRQDPGQGLRLIYYSQIVNDFQKGDIAEGYSVSREKKESFPLTVTSAQKNPTAFYLCASSISYEQFFGPGTRLTVL.

The V gene is TRBV7-6, the J gene TRBJ2-4, with 8 bases identical to TRBD2. CDR3 length equals 14 residues. Per germline, CDR1 SGHVS and CDR2 FNYEAQ. V was clipped by 2 bases and J by 8 bases; unmatched bases: 5. The CDR3 reads CASSLSGRGDIQYF. The CDR3 DNA is TGTGCCAGCAGCTTAAGCGGGAGAGGTGACATTCAGTACTTC. Complete variable domain (other parts from reference TRBV7-6 and TRBJ2-4): GAGVSQSPRYKVTKRGQDVALRCDPISGHVSLYWYRQALGQGPEFLTYFNYEAQQDKSGLPNDRFSAERPEGSISTLTIQRTEQRDSAMYRCASSLSGRGDIQYFGAGTRLSVL.

The rearrangement uses TRBV14 and TRBJ2-5; D unresolved. Trimming removed 1 base at V and 5 bases at J, with 17 bases between. This CDR3 is built from 16 residues. Germline V gene sequence: CDR1 SGHDN, CDR2 FVKESK. The CDR3 nucleotides read TGTGCCAGCAGCCAAGGGTTCACTCGAGGTTGGGAGACCCAGTACTTC. Translating it yields CASSQGFTRGWETQYF.

The chain uses TRBV2 and TRBJ1-1, with TRBD1 matching 7 bases. CDR1 and CDR2 from the germline V gene are SNHLY and FYNNEI. The CDR3 covers 13 residues. With V trimmed by 7 bases and J by 7 bases, 9 bases remained unmatched. The CDR3 coding sequence is TGTGCCAGCAAAACAGGGGACGACAATGAAGCTTTCTTT. This codes for CASKTGDDNEAFF.

The gene calls are TRBV6-5 and TRBJ1-1; a possible D gene is TRBD1 (6 bases). The V end was cut by 4 bases, the J end by 4 bases, with 19 bases between. CDR3 length: 16 amino acids. The germline CDR1 and CDR2 sequences are MNHEY and SVGAGI. The chain's CDR3 is CASSLGQGTPGTEAFF. The CDR3 nucleotides are TGTGCCAGCAGTTTGGGACAAGGGACCCCCGGCACTGAAGCTTTCTTT.

This chain links TRBV6-1 with TRBJ2-2; TRBD2 aligns across 11 bases. CDR3 length: 15 amino acids. V was clipped by 10 bases and J by 5 bases; unmatched bases: 9. The germline gives CDR1 MNHNS, CDR2 SASEGT. The CDR3 protein is CATHGLAGGTGELFF. The CDR3 DNA reads as TGTGCCACCCATGGCCTAGCGGGAGGTACCGGGGAGCTGTTTTTT.

V usage is TRBV19 and J usage is TRBJ2-1; 8 bases match TRBD1. CDR1 and CDR2 (germline): LNHDA, SQIVND (reference sequence). Trimming took 3 bases from V and 6 from J; bases not matched to a gene: 7. The CDR3 extends over 15 amino acids. The CDR3 DNA follows: TGTGCCAGTAGTATCGCCGAGACAGGGGTCAATGAGCAGTTCTTC. It is translated as CASSIAETGVNEQFF. Filled out from reference TRBV19 and TRBJ2-1, the complete variable domain reads DGGITQSPKYLFRKEGQNVTLSCEQNLNHDAMYWYRQDPGQGLRLIYYSQIVNDFQKGDIAEGYSVSREKKESFPLTVTSAQKNPTAFYLCASSIAETGVNEQFFGPGTRLTVL.

The gene calls are TRBV6-6 and TRBJ2-7; no clear D gene. V was cut by 4 bases and J by 1 base, with 8 bases left in between. Germline assignment: CDR1 MNHNY and CDR2 SVGAGI (reference sequence). The CDR3 has 13 amino acids. DNA of the CDR3: TGTGCCAGCAGTTCCCATCATTCCTACGAGCAGTACTTC. It codes for CASSSHHSYEQYF.

The CDR3 is CAWGRSANEQFF. The CDR3 DNA follows: TGTGCCTGGGGTCGGTCTGCCAATGAGCAGTTCTTC. The rearrangement links TRBV30 to TRBJ2-1; D call uncertain. Germline CDR1 GTSNPN, CDR2 SVGIG (reference sequence). V was shortened by 5 bases and J by 6 bases, with 11 bases between the two germline ends. The CDR3 is 12 amino acids.